This entry concerns a single TCR beta chain. Its antigen is undetermined. This sample was included in a study of T cells in Graves' hyperthyroidism and ophthalmopathy. General study points: In blood, most of the thyroid clonotypes expanded above 0.001 were also present. A 13 V-J signature model discriminated ophthalmopathy versus stable hyperthyroidism.

The germline V and J ends were trimmed by 4 bases and 0 bases, with 17 bases remaining between them. The CDR3 runs to 17 residues. From germline, CDR1 is SGDLS and CDR2 YYNGEE. There were TCR beta CDR3 regions amplified from RNA transcripts. During a first-round RT-PCR of the TCR CDR3, the HTBI primer set was used. TCRdb used MiXCR to reprocess the multiplex PCR reads, holding one entry per CDR3 protein. Altogether around 400,000 distinct CDR3 sequences are present, 20% to 25% being singletons, with the ten largest covering 73%. The J gene is TRBJ1-5, the V gene TRBV9; no clear D. The sequence was collected from a man in his fifties with Graves' hyperthyroidism. Sequenced material: blood. DNA for the CDR3: TGTGCCAGCAGCCCAACCCCTTACCCGAATAGCAATCAGCCCCAGCATTTT. Protein product: CASSPTPYPNSNQPQHF.